These 15 T cell receptor beta chains originate from one sample sequenced in a study of blood T cells in healthy people across ages. It was with a sample-barcoded 5' primer and a J-beta primer mix that a second PCR of about 6 to 12 cycles was run. TCRdb itself ran the 5' RACE reads through MiXCR, one entry per CDR3 protein. The table shows about 1.1 million distinct CDR3 sequences, with more than 30% occurring only once. The sequenced sample consisted of blood. The receptor source for this set is a man between 18 and 35 years old in good health.

The chain carries TRBV5-1 and TRBJ1-6; D is possibly TRBD1 (6 bases). Germline lookup yields CDR1 SGHRS and CDR2 YFSETQ. V gave up 2 bases and J gave up 5 bases, with 14 bases separating them. The CDR3 totals 16 residues. In nucleotides, the CDR3 is TGCGCCAGCAGCTTATGGGGGGGCGCCGATAATTCACCCCTCCACTTT. This translates into CASSLWGGADNSPLHF.

V and J are TRBV20-1 and TRBJ2-7, with 8 bases identical to TRBD1. The V gene's germline CDR1 is DFQATT and CDR2 SNEGSKA (reference sequence). The CDR3 sequence is 12 residues long. The junction had 7 bases not matched to a gene; V was cut back by 5 bases and J by 7 bases. The chain's CDR3 is CSAVGQGNEQYF. DNA for the CDR3: TGCAGTGCTGTCGGACAGGGCAATGAGCAGTACTTC.

The chain is built from TRBV14 and TRBJ2-5; 7 bases are a match to TRBD1. V gave up 5 bases and J gave up 4 bases; unmatched junction bases: 7. The CDR3 extends over 14 amino acids. Germline V gene data show CDR1 as SGHDN and CDR2 as FVKESK. CDR3 amino acids: CASSSTGDGETQYF. The CDR3 bases are TGTGCCAGCAGCTCTACAGGGGACGGAGAGACCCAGTACTTC.

As DNA, the CDR3 is TGTGCCAGCAGCTCGAGCCCGGTTGTGAGCTCCTACAATGAGCAGTTCTTC. Translating gives CASSSSPVVSSYNEQFF. The chain links TRBV11-2 to TRBJ2-1; no clear D. Per the germline V gene, CDR1 is SGHAT and CDR2 is FQNNGV. CDR3 size: 17 residues. Deletions cut 4 bases from V and 0 bases from J, with 16 bases between.

This clonotype has only a few counts. This sequence joins TRBV12-3 or TRBV12-4 and TRBJ1-2; tentative D call: TRBD1 (5 bases). V lost 10 bases and J lost 3, with 15 bases in between. The CDR3 totals 13 residues. The CDR3 protein is CATSAGTDYGYTF. CDR3 coding DNA: TGTGCCACAAGCGCCGGGACGGACTATGGCTACACCTTC.

The V and J genes are TRBV27 and TRBJ1-2, with D perhaps TRBD1 (6 bases). Germline CDR1 reads MNHEY; CDR2 reads SMNVEV (reference sequence). The CDR3 covers 16 residues. Trimming left V 5 bases short and J 2 bases short, with 18 bases between. CDR3 bases: TGTGCCAGCAGTCCCCTGGGGGCTTCTGTCAACTATGGCTACACCTTC. Protein sequence: CASSPLGASVNYGYTF.

There are a few counts of this clonotype. This chain joins TRBV5-6 and TRBJ1-1; D perhaps matches TRBD1 (6 bases). V was cut by 2 bases and J by 4 bases, with 18 bases left in between. Germline CDR1 SGHDT, CDR2 YYEEEE. The CDR3 is 16 amino acids. The CDR3 DNA is TGTGCCAGCAGCTTTGCCCCAACAGGGAGGAGCACTGAAGCTTTCTTT. It translates to CASSFAPTGRSTEAFF.

The CDR3, as DNA: TGTGCCATCAGCGGTTCGTCGGATTCACCCCTCCACTTT. Translating it yields CAISGSSDSPLHF. This chain connects TRBV10-3 to TRBJ1-6; D not resolved. Germline loops: CDR1 ENHRY, CDR2 SYGVKD. The CDR3 loop spans 13 amino acids. V shed 6 bases and J shed 8 bases, with 11 bases lying between them.

This rearrangement joins TRBV11-2 to TRBJ2-2, with TRBD2 matching 9 bases. V was clipped by 3 bases and J by 4 bases; unmatched bases: 6. In germline, CDR1 is SGHAT, CDR2 FQNNGV. The CDR3 sequence is 16 residues long. The CDR3 DNA is TGTGCCAGCAGCTTCTGGCTAGCGGGAACCACCGGGGAGCTGTTTTTT. Amino acid sequence: CASSFWLAGTTGELFF. Supplemented by reference TRBV11-2 and TRBJ2-2, the full variable domain reads EAGVAQSPRYKIIEKRQSVAFWCNPISGHATLYWYQQILGQGPKLLIQFQNNGVVDDSQLPKDRFSAERLKGVDSTLKIQPAKLEDSAVYLCASSFWLAGTTGELFFGEGSRLTVL.

This clonotype was counted only a few times. The J gene is TRBJ2-5, the V gene TRBV7-2; a possible D gene is TRBD2 (5 bases). V lost 1 base to trimming and J lost 5 bases, with 17 bases between them. The CDR3 covers 16 residues. CDR1 SGHTA and CDR2 FQGNSA come from the germline V gene. CDR3 loop: CASSLDRSLARETQYF. For the CDR3, the DNA is TGTGCCAGCAGCTTAGATCGTTCCCTAGCCCGTGAGACCCAGTACTTC.

This clonotype was detected only a few times. The V and J genes are TRBV7-9 and TRBJ1-2; D call uncertain. The germline gives CDR1 SEHNR, CDR2 FQNEAQ (reference sequence). CDR3 size: 14 residues. V gave up 0 bases and J gave up 8 bases, with 13 bases separating them. CDR3 in DNA: TGTGCCAGCAGCTTAGCGCTGGCGGCGAACGGCTACACCTTC. Its translation is CASSLALAANGYTF.

This clonotype has more than one count but fewer than ten. The chain couples TRBV6-5 to TRBJ1-2, with a tentative D call TRBD1 (5 bases). V was pared by 2 bases and J by 4 bases, with 20 bases between. The CDR3 covers 17 residues. The germline CDR1 and CDR2 sequences are MNHEY and SVGAGI. This CDR3 reads CASSYKRGGWAFYGYTF. The CDR3 nucleotides are TGTGCCAGCAGTTACAAACGGGGCGGGTGGGCTTTCTATGGCTACACCTTC.

The V gene is TRBV10-3, the J gene TRBJ1-4; 12 bases line up with TRBD1. V shed 11 bases, J shed 10 bases, and the junction held 11 bases outside the gene matches. This CDR3 spans 14 amino acids. Germline V CDR1 and CDR2: ENHRY, SYGVKD. CDR3 amino acids: CAVGTGGERGKLFF. CDR3 DNA: TGTGCCGTCGGGACAGGGGGCGAACGCGGAAAACTGTTTTTT.

As regards this clonotype: Sequence at one end of the junction differs from germline and may be a read error. The chain employs TRBV9 and TRBJ1-1; the D gene is possibly TRBD1 (5 bases). This CDR3 comprises 13 residues. Germline assignment: CDR1 SGDLS and CDR2 YYNGEE. CDR3 DNA sequence: TGCGCCAGCAGCGTATCGTGGGGACCTGAAGCTTTCTTT. Translated: CASSVSWGPEAFF.

The chain links TRBV12-3 or TRBV12-4 to TRBJ2-5, with 7 positions matching TRBD1. After removal of 6 bases from V and 0 bases from J, the junction contained 7 bases not matched to a gene. CDR3 length equals 15 residues. Written as DNA, the CDR3 is TGTGCCAGCAGCCCCAGACAGGGTAACCAAGAGACCCAGTACTTC. Encoded protein: CASSPRQGNQETQYF.